This T cell receptor beta chain was observed in a study of shared clonotypes between healthy human individuals. Every subset had its genomic DNA shared out evenly among several immunoSEQ plates. For unsorted PBMC, 300 ng DNA per replicate equaled about 30,000 T cell genomes. Profiled with immunoSEQ multiplex PCR; TCRdb holds only in-frame clones, not every one. The repertoire holds about 480,000 clones, with about four fifths as singletons. Trimming removed 3 bases at V and 4 bases at J, with 8 bases between. This CDR3 comprises 13 residues. CDR1 and CDR2 (germline): SGHRS, YFSETQ. The V and J genes are TRBV5-1 and TRBJ1-3; possibly TRBD1 for D (5 bases). The sample consisted of PBMCs. The clonotype was recovered from a woman aged 40-49 years in good health. Some clones in this sample may be carry-over from other donors' samples. The CDR3 is CASSWGSGNTIYF. CDR3 nucleotide sequence: TGCGCCAGCAGCTGGGGGTCCGGAAACACCATATATTTT.